These 28 T cell receptor beta chains were sequenced from one sample in a study of blood T cell repertoires in COVID-19. Assay used: immunoSEQ multiplex PCR; TCRdb lists only in-frame clones, some missing. Of about 11,000 clones listed, about 83% were seen once; the top ten hold about a third. The specimen was peripheral blood. These receptors were collected from a middle-aged man with active COVID-19.

The rearrangement joins TRBV28 to TRBJ2-7, with TRBD2 identical over 7 bases. The CDR3 length is 13 residues. Unmatched junction bases numbered 8, after V lost 8 bases and J lost 4 bases. Germline V gene data show CDR1 as MDHEN and CDR2 as SYDVKM. The CDR3: CASGALARYEQYF. CDR3 DNA sequence: TGTGCCAGCGGGGCACTAGCGAGGTACGAGCAGTACTTC.

The chain employs TRBV4-2 and TRBJ2-7, with D tentatively TRBD1 (6 bases). Germline lookup yields CDR1 LGHNA and CDR2 YNFKEQ. The CDR3 consists of 16 residues. V was pared by 0 bases and J by 1 base, with 13 bases between. CDR3 residues: CASSQERMDSSYEQYF. CDR3 nucleotides: TGTGCCAGCAGCCAAGAAAGGATGGACAGTTCCTACGAGCAGTACTTC.

This chain links TRBV13 with TRBJ2-7; D gene uncertain. This CDR3 region has 14 residues. Germline CDR1 reads PRHDT; CDR2 reads FYEKMQ (reference sequence). Trimming shortened V by 2 bases and J by 1 base, and 9 bases separated the two germline ends. The CDR3, as DNA: TGTGCCAGCAGCTTATCGTCTGTTTCCTACGAGCAGTACTTC. Protein sequence: CASSLSSVSYEQYF.

This chain connects TRBV29-1 to TRBJ2-1; a weak D match, TRBD2 (7 bases). Per germline, CDR1 SQVTM and CDR2 ANQGSEA. Trimming stripped 4 bases from V and 6 bases from J, with 19 bases between. This CDR3 spans 15 amino acids. CDR3 loop: CSVAGGQSLGNEQFF. The CDR3 nucleotides read TGCAGCGTTGCGGGAGGACAGTCCCTCGGCAATGAGCAGTTCTTC.

V is TRBV27 and J is TRBJ1-1; 7 bases map to TRBD1. The CDR3 covers 13 residues. CDR1 is MNHEY, CDR2 SMNVEV, per germline (reference sequence). V was clipped by 8 bases and J by 4 bases; unmatched bases: 7. The DNA for the CDR3 is TGTGCCAGCTCACAGGGGAGGTTCACTGAAGCTTTCTTT. Translating gives CASSQGRFTEAFF.

Concerning this clone: A read error may account for a junction end that differs from germline. The rearrangement joins TRBV7-7 to TRBJ2-7; D remains unclear. Germline V CDR1 and CDR2: SSHAT, FNYEAQ (reference sequence). CDR3 length equals 11 residues. CDR3 nucleotide sequence: TGTGCTAGCAGCTCCATCTACGAGCAGTACTTC. Translating gives CASSSIYEQYF.

This chain connects TRBV19 to TRBJ1-2; D is undetermined. CDR1 is LNHDA, CDR2 SQIVND, per germline (reference sequence). V lost 6 bases and J lost 6, with 14 bases in between. The CDR3 is made up of 13 amino acids. CDR3 amino acids: CASSFAGGDGYTF. The CDR3 DNA is TGTGCCAGTAGCTTTGCGGGTGGCGATGGCTACACCTTC. Complete variable domain (other parts from reference TRBV19 and TRBJ1-2): DGGITQSPKYLFRKEGQNVTLSCEQNLNHDAMYWYRQDPGQGLRLIYYSQIVNDFQKGDIAEGYSVSREKKESFPLTVTSAQKNPTAFYLCASSFAGGDGYTFGSGTRLTVV.

This chain links TRBV2 with TRBJ2-7, with D possibly TRBD1 on 6 matching bases. The V and J ends lost 2 bases and 4 bases respectively, with 12 bases between them. In germline, CDR1 is SNHLY, CDR2 FYNNEI. This CDR3 region has 14 residues. The CDR3: CASSETNRVYEQYF. CDR3 DNA: TGTGCCAGCAGTGAAACAAACAGGGTTTACGAGCAGTACTTC.

J is TRBJ1-2 and V is TRBV4-1, with D possibly TRBD1 on 6 matching bases. The germline gives CDR1 MGHRA, CDR2 YSYEKL. Deletions cut 1 base from V and 6 bases from J, with 12 bases between. The CDR3 is made up of 14 amino acids. CDR3 residues: CASSQAGGADGYTF. DNA of the CDR3: TGCGCCAGCAGCCAAGCGGGGGGCGCAGATGGCTACACCTTC.

This clone appeared a single time. J is TRBJ2-7 and V is TRBV27, with 13 positions matching TRBD2. The CDR3 length is 14 residues. Germline lookup yields CDR1 MNHEY and CDR2 SMNVEV (reference sequence). J was trimmed by 11 bases and V by 2 bases; bases with no gene match: 6. CDR3 nucleotide sequence: TGTGCCAGCAGTTTAGCGGGACTAGCGGGAATAGAGTACTTC. Its protein product is CASSLAGLAGIEYF.

This rearrangement joins TRBV7-3 to TRBJ2-1, with 12 bases lining up with TRBD2. Per germline, CDR1 SGHTA and CDR2 FQGTGA. This CDR3 spans 18 amino acids. V lost 3 bases to trimming and J lost 5 bases; unmatched junction nucleotides: 11. CDR3 DNA: TGTGCCAGCAGCTTTGGTGCTAGCGGGAGGGCCGTGAACAATGAGCAGTTCTTC. The encoded protein is CASSFGASGRAVNNEQFF.

The chain employs TRBV28 and TRBJ2-5; 11 nucleotides match TRBD2. The trim removed 5 bases at V and 0 bases at J, leaving 5 bases unmatched. In germline, CDR1 is MDHEN, CDR2 SYDVKM. CDR3 length: 16 amino acids. The CDR3, as DNA: TGTGCCAGCAGTACGGGACTAGCGGAATACCAAGAGACCCAGTACTTC. It translates to CASSTGLAEYQETQYF.

Relative to its sample, this clone is medium-sized. V usage is TRBV28 and J usage is TRBJ2-2, with a tentative D call TRBD1 (6 bases). The CDR3 has 16 residues. Germline loops: CDR1 MDHEN, CDR2 SYDVKM. V was cut by 6 bases and J by 5 bases, with 19 bases left in between. DNA for the CDR3: TGTGCCAGCAGAGAGGACAGTGATGCGAGTACCGGGGAGCTGTTTTTT. Its translation is CASREDSDASTGELFF. Combining the CDR3 with reference TRBV28 and TRBJ2-2 gives the whole variable domain DVKVTQSSRYLVKRTGEKVFLECVQDMDHENMFWYRQDPGLGLRLIYFSYDVKMKEKGDIPEGYSVSREKKERFSLILESASTNQTSMYLCASREDSDASTGELFFGEGSRLTVL.

V and J are TRBV12-3 or TRBV12-4 and TRBJ1-1, with D unclear. V was clipped by 5 bases and J by 6 bases, with 10 bases between them. The CDR3 length is 12 residues. The CDR3 sequence: CASSPPSAEAFF. CDR3 in DNA: TGTGCCAGCAGTCCGCCGAGTGCTGAAGCTTTCTTT.

Here the CDR3 reads CAISEEYEQYF. The CDR3 DNA reads as TGTGCCATCAGTGAGGAGTACGAGCAGTACTTC. This chain uses TRBV10-3 with TRBJ2-7; D uncertain. CDR1 and CDR2 (germline): ENHRY, SYGVKD. This CDR3 comprises 11 residues. The V and J ends lost 2 bases and 4 bases respectively, with 3 bases between them.

This clone is classed as medium-sized. The CDR3 DNA sequence: TGCGCCAGCAGTGAGGACAGAATGTACGAGCAGTACTTC. It yields the protein CASSEDRMYEQYF. J is TRBJ2-7 and V is TRBV10-2; perhaps TRBD1 as D (5 bases). The CDR3 has 13 residues. V was trimmed by 2 bases and J by 4 bases, leaving 9 bases between them. Germline V CDR1 and CDR2: WSHSY, SAAADI.

V usage is TRBV18 and J usage is TRBJ2-7; 10 nucleotides line up with TRBD1. Losses at the gene ends were 6 bases for V and 2 bases for J; bases not matched to a gene: 7. CDR3 length: 15 amino acids. Germline CDR1 KGHSH, CDR2 LQKENI. The CDR3 loop is CASSEDRGQAYEQYF. Written as DNA, the CDR3 is TGTGCCAGCTCGGAAGACAGGGGGCAGGCCTACGAGCAGTACTTC.

The chain couples TRBV28 to TRBJ2-7, with 9 bases aligning to TRBD1. CDR3 length: 15 amino acids. Germline-derived CDR1 and CDR2 are MDHEN and SYDVKM. Unmatched junction bases numbered 12, after V lost 5 bases and J lost 7 bases. The chain's CDR3 is CASSPGQGTLVEQYF. The CDR3, as DNA: TGTGCCAGCAGTCCCGGACAGGGGACCCTTGTGGAGCAGTACTTC.

This clone has a single count. This chain connects TRBV5-5 to TRBJ2-1; D is possibly TRBD1 (7 bases). Germline-derived CDR1 and CDR2 are SGHKS and YYEKEE (reference sequence). The CDR3 sequence is 16 residues long. V was clipped by 0 bases and J by 11 bases, with 21 bases between them. The CDR3 nucleotides read TGTGCCAGCAGCTTGGGGTCCGGGACAGTGGGCGGGAAGCAGTTCTTC. Amino acids: CASSLGSGTVGGKQFF.

V and J are TRBV5-4 and TRBJ1-1; D is uncertain. From germline, CDR1 is SGHNT and CDR2 YYREEE (reference sequence). V lost 5 bases, J lost 0 bases, and 11 bases lay in between. The CDR3 extends over 14 amino acids. In nucleotides, the CDR3 is TGTGCCAGCAGTCCCCGACATCTGAACACTGAAGCTTTCTTT. This gives the protein CASSPRHLNTEAFF.

V is TRBV5-1 and J is TRBJ1-2; possible D gene TRBD1, 5 bases. This CDR3 has 15 amino acids. Trimming pared 0 bases from V and 3 bases from J, leaving 12 bases between. Per germline, CDR1 SGHRS and CDR2 YFSETQ. The DNA for the CDR3 is TGCGCCAGCAGCTTGGTTGGGGGGAGCGACTATGGCTACACCTTC. Amino acid sequence: CASSLVGGSDYGYTF.

This clone is judged medium-sized (0.01 to 0.1%). This chain joins TRBV7-7 and TRBJ2-1, with 12 bases aligning to TRBD2. The V and J ends lost 4 bases and 2 bases, in that order; junction bases with no gene match: 15. The germline CDR1 and CDR2 sequences are SSHAT and FNYEAQ (reference sequence). There are 20 residues in the CDR3. The CDR3 loop is CASSSKLLAGGPPTYNEQFF. In nucleotides, the CDR3 is TGTGCCAGCAGCTCGAAACTTCTAGCGGGAGGGCCCCCTACCTACAATGAGCAGTTCTTC.

The rearrangement joins TRBV29-1 to TRBJ1-2; TRBD1 matches 12 bases. Germline V lookup: CDR1 SQVTM, CDR2 ANQGSEA. J was trimmed by 4 bases and V by 3 bases; bases with no gene match: 6. The CDR3 loop spans 15 amino acids. The CDR3 sequence is CSVDTRDRGLYGYTF. CDR3 coding DNA: TGCAGCGTTGATACCCGGGACAGGGGGCTCTATGGCTACACCTTC.

The chain uses TRBV4-1 and TRBJ2-2; weak D call: TRBD2 (5 bases). CDR1 is MGHRA and CDR2 is YSYEKL in the germline V gene. Trimming shortened V by 4 bases and J by 3 bases, and 15 bases separated the two germline ends. CDR3 length: 16 amino acids. Here the CDR3 reads CASSPSRGPYTGELFF. Here the CDR3 DNA reads TGCGCCAGCAGCCCATCTCGAGGGCCTTACACCGGGGAGCTGTTTTTT.

This clone was recorded a few times. The chain couples TRBV13 to TRBJ2-1; 11 nucleotides agree with TRBD2. The germline V gene encodes CDR1 PRHDT and CDR2 FYEKMQ (reference sequence). The CDR3 spans 22 residues. The V segment lost 4 bases and the J segment 0 bases; nucleotides outside the gene matches: 20. CDR3 nucleotide sequence: TGTGCCAGCAGCTCCACTCCGGGACAGAGTCTAGCGGGAGGCCCCTCCTACAATGAGCAGTTCTTC. This gives the protein CASSSTPGQSLAGGPSYNEQFF.

J is TRBJ2-7 and V is TRBV9; D ambiguous. V lost 3 bases and J 2 bases, leaving 12 bases between the germline ends. The CDR3 has 14 residues. Per germline, CDR1 SGDLS and CDR2 YYNGEE. The CDR3 protein is CASSGSTNPYEQYF. In DNA form, the CDR3 reads TGTGCCAGCAGCGGCTCTACCAATCCCTACGAGCAGTACTTC. The full variable domain, rest sourced from reference TRBV9 and TRBJ2-7, is DSGVTQTPKHLITATGQRVTLRCSPRSGDLSVYWYQQSLDQGLQFLIQYYNGEERAKGNILERFSAQQFPDLHSELNLSSLELGDSALYFCASSGSTNPYEQYFGPGTRLTVT.

This sequence joins TRBV19 and TRBJ2-7; TRBD2 is a possible D gene (6 bases). V was trimmed by 3 bases and J by 3 bases, leaving 12 bases between them. Germline assignment: CDR1 LNHDA and CDR2 SQIVND (reference sequence). The CDR3 extends over 14 amino acids. The CDR3 DNA is TGTGCCAGTAGTATCCGGGAGTCCTACTACGAGCAGTACTTC. It codes for CASSIRESYYEQYF.

The chain links TRBV5-3 to TRBJ1-4, with D perhaps matching TRBD1 (6 bases). TRBV5-3 is an open reading frame whose function is uncertain. V was pared by 8 bases and J by 5 bases, with 13 bases between. There are 13 residues in the CDR3. CDR3 in amino acids: CASSQGKNEKLFF. The CDR3 DNA follows: TGTGCCAGTTCACAGGGAAAGAATGAAAAACTGTTTTTT.